A selection of T cell receptor beta chains follows, all from one sample in a study of blood T cells in healthy people across ages. TCRdb processed the 5' RACE reads anew with MiXCR; each CDR3 protein has one entry. The repertoire has approximately 780,000 distinct CDR3 sequences, approximately 24% of them found once; the top ten carry around 3%. The same specimen was also included in a second study, on T cells of mothers and their children.

The sample was blood. The receptor source for this set is a boy aged 5-17 years in good health. CDR3s include the opening cysteine and the closing phenylalanine or tryptophan. D genes are given only for firm matches. Size tells how often a clone was seen (once, few, many) or the class of an expanded clone, and some rows leave it out.

V: TRBV7-9; size: few; D: TRBD1; J: TRBJ2-3; CDR3: CASNIGQGPDTQYF; DNA: TGTGCCAGCAACATTGGACAGGGCCCAGATACGCAGTATTTT
V: TRBV10-3; size: few; D: NA; J: TRBJ2-2; CDR3: CAIRPGLDTGELFF; DNA: TGTGCCATCAGACCGGGACTGGACACCGGGGAGCTGTTTTTT
V: TRBV15; size: few; D: TRBD1; J: TRBJ2-7; CDR3: CATSRWPGTGVRQYF; DNA: TGTGCCACCAGCAGATGGCCAGGGACAGGGGTTCGGCAGTACTTC
V: TRBV6-2/TRBV6-3; size: NA; D: NA; J: TRBJ2-6; CDR3: CASSWRSSGANVLTF; DNA: TGTGCCAGCAGTTGGCGGTCCTCTGGGGCCAACGTCCTGACTTTC
V: TRBV5-1; size: NA; D: TRBD2; J: TRBJ2-7; CDR3: CASSLGASGGVDEQYF; DNA: TGCGCCAGCAGCTTGGGGGCTAGCGGGGGGGTGGACGAGCAGTACTTC
V: TRBV10-3; size: NA; D: TRBD2; J: TRBJ2-7; CDR3: CAISQLAGGLEQYF; DNA: TGTGCCATCAGCCAACTAGCGGGAGGGCTGGAGCAGTACTTC
V: TRBV6-5; size: few; D: TRBD1; J: TRBJ1-6; CDR3: CASRWTGINSPLHF; DNA: TGTGCCAGCAGGTGGACAGGGATTAATTCACCCCTCCACTTT
V: TRBV6-6; size: few; D: NA; J: TRBJ2-2; CDR3: CASSYRTANTGELFF; DNA: TGTGCCAGCAGTTATCGGACGGCCAACACCGGGGAGCTGTTTTTT
V: TRBV7-9; size: few; D: NA; J: TRBJ1-4; CDR3: CASSLGPGSGRNEKLFF; DNA: TGTGCCAGCAGCTTAGGTCCAGGGAGCGGGCGAAATGAAAAACTGTTTTTT
V: TRBV5-1; size: few; D: NA; J: TRBJ1-4; CDR3: CASREQGEDEKLFF; DNA: TGCGCCAGCAGGGAACAGGGAGAGGATGAAAAACTGTTTTTT
V: TRBV5-1; size: NA; D: TRBD2; J: TRBJ2-1; CDR3: CASSLVPARGAGNEQFF; DNA: TGCGCCAGCAGCTTGGTTCCCGCGCGGGGGGCGGGGAATGAGCAGTTCTTC
V: TRBV28; size: NA; D: NA; J: TRBJ1-4; CDR3: CASRQGNEKLFF; DNA: TGTGCCAGCAGACAGGGTAACGAAAAACTGTTTTTT
V: TRBV2; size: NA; D: TRBD2; J: TRBJ2-5; CDR3: CASTKGLAGGRTQYF; DNA: TGTGCCAGCACCAAGGGACTAGCGGGGGGGCGGACCCAGTACTTC
V: TRBV28; size: few; D: NA; J: TRBJ2-1; CDR3: CASRDREQFF; DNA: TGTGCCAGCAGAGACAGGGAGCAGTTCTTC
V: TRBV12-3/TRBV12-4; size: NA; D: NA; J: TRBJ1-2; CDR3: CASSVSLNYGYTF; DNA: TGTGCCAGCAGTGTCAGTCTTAACTATGGCTACACCTTC
V: TRBV29-1; size: once; D: NA; J: TRBJ2-7; CDR3: CSVRGTTAGDYEQYF; DNA: TGCAGCGTTAGAGGGACCACCGCCGGAGACTACGAGCAGTACTTC
V: TRBV9; size: few; D: NA; J: TRBJ2-1; CDR3: CASSVPGAHNEQFF; DNA: TGTGCCAGCAGCGTTCCAGGGGCCCACAATGAGCAGTTCTTC
V: TRBV20-1; size: few; D: NA; J: TRBJ1-5; CDR3: CSAPISPGEGFNQPQHF; DNA: TGCAGTGCTCCTATCTCCCCAGGGGAAGGATTCAATCAGCCCCAGCATTTT
V: TRBV25-1; size: NA; D: NA; J: TRBJ2-1; CDR3: CASSDWTARYNEQFF; DNA: TGTGCCAGCAGTGACTGGACGGCCCGATACAATGAGCAGTTCTTC
V: TRBV30; size: few; D: NA; J: TRBJ2-7; CDR3: CAWSVLVLAGEQYF; DNA: TGTGCCTGGAGTGTACTGGTCCTGGCGGGGGAGCAGTACTTC
V: TRBV10-3; size: few; D: TRBD1; J: TRBJ2-7; CDR3: CAISPRTGGYEQYF; DNA: TGTGCCATCAGCCCCCGGACAGGGGGCTACGAGCAGTACTTC
V: TRBV5-1; size: NA; D: TRBD1; J: TRBJ2-4; CDR3: CASSSGTGSAKNIQYF; DNA: TGCGCCAGCAGCTCCGGGACAGGGTCGGCCAAAAACATTCAGTACTTC
V: TRBV2; size: NA; D: TRBD2; J: TRBJ2-5; CDR3: CASRPGGAGETQYF; DNA: TGTGCCAGCAGGCCCGGGGGGGCCGGGGAGACCCAGTACTTC
V: TRBV4-1; size: NA; D: TRBD1; J: TRBJ1-4; CDR3: CASSYTGAEKLFF; DNA: TGCGCCAGCAGCTACACAGGGGCCGAAAAACTGTTTTTT
V: TRBV28; size: NA; D: NA; J: TRBJ1-6; CDR3: CASSLGGFVSPLHF; DNA: TGTGCCAGCAGTTTAGGGGGTTTTGTTTCACCCCTCCACTTT
V: TRBV5-4; size: NA; D: TRBD2; J: TRBJ2-5; CDR3: CASSLNFQGGWETQYF; DNA: TGTGCCAGCAGCTTGAATTTTCAGGGAGGGTGGGAGACCCAGTACTTC
V: TRBV20-1; size: NA; D: NA; J: TRBJ1-5; CDR3: CSASAGGQPQHF; DNA: TGCAGTGCTAGCGCGGGGGGGCAGCCCCAGCATTTT
V: TRBV3-1; size: few; D: NA; J: TRBJ2-7; CDR3: CASSREFYEQYF; DNA: TGTGCCAGCAGCCGGGAGTTTTACGAGCAGTACTTC
V: TRBV6-2/TRBV6-3; size: NA; D: NA; J: TRBJ1-5; CDR3: CASSYSTTVYNQPQHF; DNA: TGTGCCAGCAGTTACTCGACGACAGTATACAATCAGCCCCAGCATTTT
V: TRBV11-2; size: NA; D: NA; J: TRBJ1-2; CDR3: CASSLVSGADYGYTF; DNA: TGTGCCAGCAGCTTAGTCTCAGGGGCCGACTATGGCTACACCTTC
V: TRBV29-1; size: NA; D: TRBD1; J: TRBJ1-2; CDR3: CSASMGQADTF; DNA: TGCAGCGCCTCAATGGGACAGGCCGACACCTTC
V: TRBV7-8; size: NA; D: TRBD1; J: TRBJ2-2; CDR3: CASSKAGTGGTGELFF; DNA: TGTGCCAGCAGCAAAGCCGGGACAGGGGGCACCGGGGAGCTGTTTTTT
V: TRBV7-3; size: NA; D: NA; J: TRBJ2-7; CDR3: CASSSGAGPYEQYF; DNA: TGTGCCAGCAGCTCAGGGGCAGGACCCTACGAGCAGTACTTC
V: TRBV6-6; size: NA; D: NA; J: TRBJ2-5; CDR3: CASSWGEAQYF; DNA: TGTGCCAGCAGTTGGGGAGAGGCCCAGTACTTT
V: TRBV29-1; size: NA; D: NA; J: TRBJ1-2; CDR3: CSVFRTDGYTF; DNA: TGCAGCGTTTTCCGGACGGATGGCTACACCTTC
V: TRBV7-3; size: NA; D: NA; J: TRBJ2-2; CDR3: CASSLESLGRTGELFF; DNA: TGTGCCAGCAGCTTGGAAAGCCTGGGGAGGACCGGGGAGCTGTTTTTT
V: TRBV9; size: NA; D: TRBD2; J: TRBJ2-2; CDR3: CASADSGGARRTGELFF; DNA: TGTGCCAGCGCGGATAGCGGGGGGGCTCGGAGGACCGGGGAACTGTTTTTT
V: TRBV20-1; size: NA; D: TRBD1; J: TRBJ1-1; CDR3: CSAYRGRTEAFF; DNA: TGCAGTGCCTACAGGGGGCGAACTGAAGCTTTCTTT
V: TRBV20-1; size: few; D: TRBD2; J: TRBJ2-5; CDR3: CSASAPSGGQETQYF; DNA: TGCAGTGCTAGCGCGCCTAGCGGGGGGCAAGAGACCCAGTACTTC
V: TRBV28; size: few; D: NA; J: TRBJ1-5; CDR3: CASSSWTLQILNQPQHF; DNA: TGTGCCAGCAGTTCCTGGACATTACAAATACTCAATCAGCCCCAGCATTTT
V: TRBV12-3/TRBV12-4; size: NA; D: NA; J: TRBJ2-3; CDR3: CASSFLGRPDTQYF; DNA: TGTGCCAGCAGTTTTTTAGGAAGACCAGATACGCAGTATTTT
V: TRBV5-1; size: NA; D: NA; J: TRBJ1-2; CDR3: CASSLEQGRYTF; DNA: TGCGCCAGCAGCTTGGAACAGGGTCGTTACACCTTC
V: TRBV20-1; size: NA; D: NA; J: TRBJ1-1; CDR3: CSAHSGNTEAFF; DNA: TGCAGTGCCCATTCGGGGAACACTGAAGCTTTCTTT
V: TRBV6-1; size: NA; D: NA; J: TRBJ2-1; CDR3: CASSHNSYNEQFF; DNA: TGTGCCAGCAGTCATAATAGCTACAATGAGCAGTTCTTC
V: TRBV11-1; size: few; D: NA; J: TRBJ2-5; CDR3: CASSLRAIIQETQYF; DNA: TGTGCCAGCAGCTTACGCGCGATAATCCAAGAGACCCAGTACTTC
V: TRBV10-3; size: few; D: NA; J: TRBJ2-5; CDR3: CAISEEASRETQYF; DNA: TGTGCCATCAGTGAGGAGGCTAGCAGAGAGACCCAGTACTTC
V: TRBV29-1; size: few; D: NA; J: TRBJ2-7; CDR3: CSVGAGPSYEQYF; DNA: TGCAGCGTTGGGGCAGGACCCTCCTACGAGCAGTACTTC
V: TRBV7-2; size: NA; D: NA; J: TRBJ2-7; CDR3: CASRLTSQGPLEQYF; DNA: TGTGCCAGCAGACTCACTAGCCAGGGCCCTCTCGAGCAGTACTTC
V: TRBV20-1; size: NA; D: NA; J: TRBJ1-1; CDR3: CSARESSTGRTEAFF; DNA: TGCAGTGCTAGAGAAAGCAGCACAGGGAGAACTGAAGCTTTCTTT
V: TRBV29-1; size: NA; D: NA; J: TRBJ2-5; CDR3: CSVGGGWGETQYF; DNA: TGCAGCGTTGGGGGAGGTTGGGGAGAGACCCAGTACTTC
V: TRBV2; size: many; D: NA; J: TRBJ1-4; CDR3: CASSSGMEEEKLFF; DNA: TGTGCCAGCAGTTCAGGGATGGAAGAAGAAAAACTGTTTTTT
V: TRBV20-1; size: few; D: NA; J: TRBJ1-1; CDR3: CSALRVHTEAFF; DNA: TGCAGTGCTCTCAGGGTTCACACTGAAGCTTTCTTT
V: TRBV14; size: NA; D: TRBD1; J: TRBJ1-2; CDR3: CASSQGRQGIHYGYTF; DNA: TGTGCCAGCAGCCAGGGCCGACAGGGGATACACTATGGCTACACCTTC